This T cell receptor (beta chain) came from a study of shared clonotypes between healthy human individuals. About this clone itself: Its specificity is unknown.

Terminally differentiated effector memory CD45RA+ cells were left out of the naive CD8 fraction, which was CD45RO-negative and positively selected for CCR7. It was at deep level that the assay was run. The authors split each subset's genomic DNA evenly across several immunoSEQ plates. Per the original data handling: For the immunoSEQ data, sequences were junction-only without quality scores, so filtering differed. Using immunoSEQ multiplex PCR, the repertoire was profiled, and TCRdb retains in-frame clones only, with some absent. V and J calls and clone size are given by that table; D and trimming were obtained from the DNA. This sample carries millions of clones, about 95% of them seen once, and the ten largest clones take approximately 1.2%. The study, taken as a whole, reports: It was observed that roughly 4.8% of naive CD4 clonotypes were shared across a few donors.

Sequenced material: naive CD8+ T cells sorted from blood. This TCR derives from a man between 18 and 29 years old in good health.

CDR3 in amino acids: CASTLGEGTQYF. DNA of the CDR3: TGTGCCAGCACCCTGGGGGAAGGTACGCAGTATTTT. The chain combines TRBV5-4 with TRBJ2-3, with D possibly being TRBD1 or TRBD2 (5 bases each). The CDR3 extends over 12 amino acids. Germline CDR1 is SGHNT and CDR2 is YYREEE (reference sequence). V dropped 6 bases and J dropped 8 bases, with 13 bases sitting between them. The whole variable domain, filled in from reference TRBV5-4 and TRBJ2-3, reads ETGVTQSPTHLIKTRGQQVTLRCSSQSGHNTVSWYQQALGQGPQFIFQYYREEENGRGNFPPRFSGLQFPNYSSELNVNALELDDSALYLCASTLGEGTQYFGPGTRLTVL.